This TCR beta chain emerged from a study of T-cell memory formation after mild COVID-19. Overall study: Among the donors, TCR clusters were largely specific to each donor.

One entry per CDR3 protein results from TCRdb running MiXCR on the 5' RACE reads. Of 150,000 to 200,000 distinct CDR3 sequences in the sample, roughly 16% were seen once. Germline values: CDR1 DFQATT, CDR2 SNEGSKA (reference sequence). The CDR3 covers 16 residues. Trimming pared 1 base from V and 0 bases from J, leaving 12 bases between. Material for sequencing was PBMCs or a T cell subset sorted from them (not recorded which). The J gene is TRBJ2-2, the V gene TRBV20-1, with D possibly TRBD1 on 6 matching bases. The sequence derives from an adult woman who had mild COVID-19 (a few samples of this study predate the infection). Cell type and time point are not known. CDR3 sequence: CSARAFGGSNTGELFF. The DNA for the CDR3 is TGCAGTGCTAGAGCCTTTGGGGGCTCGAACACCGGGGAGCTGTTTTTT.